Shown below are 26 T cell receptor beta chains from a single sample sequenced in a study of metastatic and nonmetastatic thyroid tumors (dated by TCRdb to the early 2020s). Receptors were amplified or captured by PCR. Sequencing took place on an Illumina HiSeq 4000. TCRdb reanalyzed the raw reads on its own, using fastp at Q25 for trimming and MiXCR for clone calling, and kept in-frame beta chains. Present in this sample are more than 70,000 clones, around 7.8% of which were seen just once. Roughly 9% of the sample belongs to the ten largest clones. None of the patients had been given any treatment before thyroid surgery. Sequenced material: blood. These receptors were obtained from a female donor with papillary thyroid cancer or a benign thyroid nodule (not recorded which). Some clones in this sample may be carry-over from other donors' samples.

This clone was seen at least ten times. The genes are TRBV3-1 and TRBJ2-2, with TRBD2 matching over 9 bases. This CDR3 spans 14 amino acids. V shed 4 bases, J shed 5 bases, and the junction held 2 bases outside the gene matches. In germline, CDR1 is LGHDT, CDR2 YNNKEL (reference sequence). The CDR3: CASSLGLATGELFF. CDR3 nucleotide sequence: TGTGCCAGCAGCCTCGGACTAGCGACCGGGGAGCTGTTTTTT. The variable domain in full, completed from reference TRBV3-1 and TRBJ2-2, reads DTAVSQTPKYLVTQMGNDKSIKCEQNLGHDTMYWYKQDSKKFLKIMFSYNNKELIINETVPNRFSPKSPDKAHLNLHINSLELGDSAVYFCASSLGLATGELFFGEGSRLTVL.

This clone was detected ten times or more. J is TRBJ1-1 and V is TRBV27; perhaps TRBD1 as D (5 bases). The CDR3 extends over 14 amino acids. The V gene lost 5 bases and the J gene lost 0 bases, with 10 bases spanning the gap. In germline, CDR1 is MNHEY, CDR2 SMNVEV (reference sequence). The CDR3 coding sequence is TGTGCCAGCAGTGAGGGACGGATGAACACTGAAGCTTTCTTT. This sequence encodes CASSEGRMNTEAFF.

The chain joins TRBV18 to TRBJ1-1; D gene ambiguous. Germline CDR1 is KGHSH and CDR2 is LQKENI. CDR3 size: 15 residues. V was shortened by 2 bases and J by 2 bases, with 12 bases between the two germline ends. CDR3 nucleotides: TGTGCCAGCTCACCAGGGCGCGGTATTAACACTGAAGCTTTCTTT. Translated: CASSPGRGINTEAFF.

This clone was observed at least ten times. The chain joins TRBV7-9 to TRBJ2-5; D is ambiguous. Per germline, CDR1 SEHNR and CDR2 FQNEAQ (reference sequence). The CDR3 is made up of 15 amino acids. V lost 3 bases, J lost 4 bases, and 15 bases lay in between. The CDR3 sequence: CASSLTSRISETQYF. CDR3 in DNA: TGTGCCAGCAGCTTGACATCACGGATATCAGAGACCCAGTACTTC.

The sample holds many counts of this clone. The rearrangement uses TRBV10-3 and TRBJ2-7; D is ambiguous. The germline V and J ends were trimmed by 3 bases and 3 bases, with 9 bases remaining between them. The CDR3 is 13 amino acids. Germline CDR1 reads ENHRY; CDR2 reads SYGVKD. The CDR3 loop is CAISEPGFYEQYF. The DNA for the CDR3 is TGTGCCATCAGTGAACCGGGTTTCTACGAGCAGTACTTC.

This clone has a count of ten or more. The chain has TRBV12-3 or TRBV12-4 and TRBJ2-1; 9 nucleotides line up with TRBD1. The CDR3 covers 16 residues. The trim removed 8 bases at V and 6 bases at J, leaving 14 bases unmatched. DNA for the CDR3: TGTGCCAGCGGAATGCTCTGGGACAGGGTCGGCAATGAGCAGTTCTTC. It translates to CASGMLWDRVGNEQFF.

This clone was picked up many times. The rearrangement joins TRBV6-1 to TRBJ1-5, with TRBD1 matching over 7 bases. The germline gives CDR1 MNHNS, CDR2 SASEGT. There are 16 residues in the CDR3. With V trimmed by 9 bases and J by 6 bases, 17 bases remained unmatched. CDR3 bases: TGTGCCAGTCATGAAAGAGACAGGGAATTCGGTCAGCCCCAGCATTTT. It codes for CASHERDREFGQPQHF.

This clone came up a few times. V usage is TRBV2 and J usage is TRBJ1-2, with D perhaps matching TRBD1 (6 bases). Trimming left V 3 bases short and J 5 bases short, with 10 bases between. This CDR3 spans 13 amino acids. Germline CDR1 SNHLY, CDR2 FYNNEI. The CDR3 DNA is TGTGCCAGCAGTGATACAGGGTTTTATGGCTACACCTTC. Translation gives CASSDTGFYGYTF.

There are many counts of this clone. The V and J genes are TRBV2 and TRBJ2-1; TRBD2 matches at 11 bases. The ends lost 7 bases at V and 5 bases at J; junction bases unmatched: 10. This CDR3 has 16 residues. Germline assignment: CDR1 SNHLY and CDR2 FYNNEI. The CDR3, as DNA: TGTGCCAGCAACCGCCTTAGCGGGGGGGCCGACAATGAGCAGTTCTTC. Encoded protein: CASNRLSGGADNEQFF.

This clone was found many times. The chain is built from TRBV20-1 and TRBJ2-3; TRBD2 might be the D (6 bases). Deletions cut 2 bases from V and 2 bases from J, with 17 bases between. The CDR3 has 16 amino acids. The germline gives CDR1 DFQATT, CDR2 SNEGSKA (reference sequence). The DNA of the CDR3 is TGCAGTGCTAGACCGGGGGACGGACTGGTCACAGATACGCAGTATTTT. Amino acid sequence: CSARPGDGLVTDTQYF.

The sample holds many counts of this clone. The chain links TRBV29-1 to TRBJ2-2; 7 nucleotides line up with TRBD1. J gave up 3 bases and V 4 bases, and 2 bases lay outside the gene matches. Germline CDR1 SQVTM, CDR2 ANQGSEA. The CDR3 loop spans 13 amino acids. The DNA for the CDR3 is TGCAGCGTTGGGGGACAGTACACCGGGGAGCTGTTTTTT. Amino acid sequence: CSVGGQYTGELFF.

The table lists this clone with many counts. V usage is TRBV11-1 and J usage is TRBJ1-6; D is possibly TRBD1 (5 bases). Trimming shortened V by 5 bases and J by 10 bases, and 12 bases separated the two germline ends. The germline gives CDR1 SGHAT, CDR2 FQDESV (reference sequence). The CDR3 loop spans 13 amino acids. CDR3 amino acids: CASSPLPGSPLHF. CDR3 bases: TGTGCCAGCAGCCCCCTGCCAGGGTCACCCCTCCACTTT.

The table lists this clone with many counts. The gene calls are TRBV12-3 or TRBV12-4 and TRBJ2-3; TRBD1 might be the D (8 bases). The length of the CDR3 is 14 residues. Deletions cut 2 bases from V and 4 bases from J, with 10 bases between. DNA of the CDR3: TGTGCCAGCAGTTTAACAGGGGGGGCAGATACGCAGTATTTT. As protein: CASSLTGGADTQYF.

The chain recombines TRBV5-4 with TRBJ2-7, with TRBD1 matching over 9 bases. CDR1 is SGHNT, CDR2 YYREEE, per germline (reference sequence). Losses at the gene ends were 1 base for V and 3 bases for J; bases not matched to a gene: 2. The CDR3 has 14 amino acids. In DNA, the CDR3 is TGTGCCAGCAGCTTGTCGGGACAGGGCTACGAGCAGTACTTC. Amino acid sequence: CASSLSGQGYEQYF.

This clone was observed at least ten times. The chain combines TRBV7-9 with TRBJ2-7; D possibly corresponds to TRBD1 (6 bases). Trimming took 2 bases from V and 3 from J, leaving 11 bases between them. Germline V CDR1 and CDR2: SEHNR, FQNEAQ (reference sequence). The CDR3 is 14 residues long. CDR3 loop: CASSLTGHHYEQYF. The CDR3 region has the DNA TGTGCCAGCAGCTTAACGGGACACCACTACGAGCAGTACTTC.

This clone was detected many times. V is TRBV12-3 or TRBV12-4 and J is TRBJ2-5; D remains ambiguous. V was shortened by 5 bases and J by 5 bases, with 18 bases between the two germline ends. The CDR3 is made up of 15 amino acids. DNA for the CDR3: TGTGCCAGCAGTCCCTCCGGCGCTTTGAGGGAGACCCAGTACTTC. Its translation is CASSPSGALRETQYF.

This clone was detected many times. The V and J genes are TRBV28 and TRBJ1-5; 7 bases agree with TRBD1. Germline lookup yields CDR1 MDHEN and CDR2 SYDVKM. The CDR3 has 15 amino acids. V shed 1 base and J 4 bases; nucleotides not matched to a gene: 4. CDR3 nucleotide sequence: TGTGCCAGCAGTTTATCCGCACAGGGGAATCAGCCCCAGCATTTT. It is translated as CASSLSAQGNQPQHF.

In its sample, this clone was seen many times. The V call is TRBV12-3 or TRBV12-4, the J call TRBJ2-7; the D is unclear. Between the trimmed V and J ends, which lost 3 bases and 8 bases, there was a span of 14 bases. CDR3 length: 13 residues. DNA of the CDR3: TGTGCCAGCAGTTTTGGGGAAATTACGAAGCAGTACTTC. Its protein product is CASSFGEITKQYF.

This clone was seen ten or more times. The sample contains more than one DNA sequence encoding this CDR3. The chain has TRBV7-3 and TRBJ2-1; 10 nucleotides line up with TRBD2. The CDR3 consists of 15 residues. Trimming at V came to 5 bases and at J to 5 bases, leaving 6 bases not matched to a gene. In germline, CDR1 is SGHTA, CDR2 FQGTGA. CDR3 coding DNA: TGTGCCAGCAGCCCCACCGGACTAGCGGACAATGAGCAGTTCTTC. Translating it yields CASSPTGLADNEQFF.

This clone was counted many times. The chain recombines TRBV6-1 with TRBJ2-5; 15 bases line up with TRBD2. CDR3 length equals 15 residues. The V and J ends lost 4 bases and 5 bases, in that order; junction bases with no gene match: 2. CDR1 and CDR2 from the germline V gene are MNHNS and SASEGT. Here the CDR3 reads CASSVGLAGGETQYF. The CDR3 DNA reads TGTGCCAGCAGTGTAGGACTAGCGGGGGGGGAGACCCAGTACTTC.

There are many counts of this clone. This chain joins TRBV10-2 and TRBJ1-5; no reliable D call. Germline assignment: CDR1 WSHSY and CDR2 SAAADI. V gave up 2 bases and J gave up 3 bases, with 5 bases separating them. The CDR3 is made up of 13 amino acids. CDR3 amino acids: CASSEIVNQPQHF. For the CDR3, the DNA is TGCGCCAGCAGTGAGATTGTCAATCAGCCCCAGCATTTT.

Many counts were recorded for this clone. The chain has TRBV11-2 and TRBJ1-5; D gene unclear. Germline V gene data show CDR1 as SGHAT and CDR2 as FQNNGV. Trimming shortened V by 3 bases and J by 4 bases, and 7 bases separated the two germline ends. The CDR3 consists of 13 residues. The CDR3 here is CASSFGQNQPQHF. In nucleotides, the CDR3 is TGTGCCAGCAGCTTTGGGCAGAATCAGCCCCAGCATTTT.

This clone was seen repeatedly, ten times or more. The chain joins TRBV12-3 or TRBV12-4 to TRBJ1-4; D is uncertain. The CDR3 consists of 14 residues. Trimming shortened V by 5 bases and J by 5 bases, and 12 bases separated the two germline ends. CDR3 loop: CASSPPSPNEKLFF. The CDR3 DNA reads TGTGCCAGCAGTCCCCCCTCGCCGAATGAAAAACTGTTTTTT.

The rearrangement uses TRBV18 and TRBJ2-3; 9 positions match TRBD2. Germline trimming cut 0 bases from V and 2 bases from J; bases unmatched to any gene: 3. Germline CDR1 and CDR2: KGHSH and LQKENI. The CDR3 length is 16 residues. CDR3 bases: TGTGCCAGCTCACCACCGACTAGCGGATTCACAGATACGCAGTATTTT. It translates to CASSPPTSGFTDTQYF.

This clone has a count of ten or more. CDR3 sequence (DNA): TGTGCCAGCAGTGAAGGACAGGGTTTTGAAAAACTGTTTTTT. Protein sequence: CASSEGQGFEKLFF. V and J are TRBV6-1 and TRBJ1-4, with 7 bases matching TRBD1. In germline, CDR1 is MNHNS, CDR2 SASEGT. The CDR3 has 14 amino acids. The V and J ends lost 1 base and 7 bases, in that order; junction bases with no gene match: 3.

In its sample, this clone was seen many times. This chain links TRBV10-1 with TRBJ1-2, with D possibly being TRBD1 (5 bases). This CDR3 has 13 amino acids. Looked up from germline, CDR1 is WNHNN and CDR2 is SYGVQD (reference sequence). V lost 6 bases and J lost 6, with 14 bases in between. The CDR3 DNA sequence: TGCGCCAGCAGCGATGACAGCCTTAATGGCTACACCTTC. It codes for CASSDDSLNGYTF.